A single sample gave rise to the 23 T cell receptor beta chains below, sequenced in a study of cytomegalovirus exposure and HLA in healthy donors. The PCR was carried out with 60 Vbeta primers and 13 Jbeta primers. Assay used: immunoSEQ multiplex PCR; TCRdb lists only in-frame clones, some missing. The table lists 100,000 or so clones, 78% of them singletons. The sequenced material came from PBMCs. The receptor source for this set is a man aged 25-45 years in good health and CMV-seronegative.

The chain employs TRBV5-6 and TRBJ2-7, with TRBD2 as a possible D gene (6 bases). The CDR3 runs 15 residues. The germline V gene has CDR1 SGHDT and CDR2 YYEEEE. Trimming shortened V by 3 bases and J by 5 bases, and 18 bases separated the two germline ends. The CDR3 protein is CASSWRGRGRNEQYF. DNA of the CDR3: TGTGCCAGCAGCTGGCGGGGACGCGGCAGGAACGAGCAGTACTTC.

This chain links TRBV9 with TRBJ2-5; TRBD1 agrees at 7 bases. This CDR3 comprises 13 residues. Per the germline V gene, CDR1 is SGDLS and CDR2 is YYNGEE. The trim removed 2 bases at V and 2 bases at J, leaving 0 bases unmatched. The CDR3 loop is CASSVGQQETQYF. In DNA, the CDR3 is TGTGCCAGCAGCGTGGGACAGCAAGAGACCCAGTACTTC.

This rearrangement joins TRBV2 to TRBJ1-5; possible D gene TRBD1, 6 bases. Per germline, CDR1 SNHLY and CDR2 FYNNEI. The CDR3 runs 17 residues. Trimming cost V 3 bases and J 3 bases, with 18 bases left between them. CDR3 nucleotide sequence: TGTGCCAGCAGTGATTTGGGGGCGGATCCGCTCAATCAGCCCCAGCATTTT. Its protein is CASSDLGADPLNQPQHF. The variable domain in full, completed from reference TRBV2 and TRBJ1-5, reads EPEVTQTPSHQVTQMGQEVILRCVPISNHLYFYWYRQILGQKVEFLVSFYNNEISEKSEIFDDQFSVERPDGSNFTLKIRSTKLEDSAMYFCASSDLGADPLNQPQHFGDGTRLSIL.

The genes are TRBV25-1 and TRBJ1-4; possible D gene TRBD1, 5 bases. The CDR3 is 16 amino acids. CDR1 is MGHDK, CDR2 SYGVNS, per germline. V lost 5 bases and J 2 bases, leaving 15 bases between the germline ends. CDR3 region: CASSSGVSSTNEKLFF. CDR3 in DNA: TGTGCCAGCAGTTCGGGGGTGTCCTCCACTAATGAAAAACTGTTTTTT.

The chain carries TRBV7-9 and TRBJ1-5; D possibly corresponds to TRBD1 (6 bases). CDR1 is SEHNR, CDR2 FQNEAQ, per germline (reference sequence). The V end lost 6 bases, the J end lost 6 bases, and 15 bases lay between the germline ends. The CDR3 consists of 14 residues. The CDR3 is CASRDGQRGQPQHF. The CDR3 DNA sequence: TGTGCCAGCAGGGACGGACAGCGCGGTCAGCCCCAGCATTTT.

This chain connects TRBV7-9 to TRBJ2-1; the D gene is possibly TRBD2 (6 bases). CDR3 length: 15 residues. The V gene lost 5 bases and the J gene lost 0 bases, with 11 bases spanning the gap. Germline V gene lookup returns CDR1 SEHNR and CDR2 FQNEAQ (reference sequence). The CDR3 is CASSPPGVSYNEQFF. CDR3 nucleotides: TGTGCCAGCAGCCCCCCGGGGGTCTCCTACAATGAGCAGTTCTTC.

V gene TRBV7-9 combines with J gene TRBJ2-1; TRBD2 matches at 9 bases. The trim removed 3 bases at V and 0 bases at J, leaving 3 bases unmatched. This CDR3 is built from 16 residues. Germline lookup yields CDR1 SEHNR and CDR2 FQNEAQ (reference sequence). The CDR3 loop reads CASSFVAGVSYNEQFF. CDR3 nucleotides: TGTGCCAGCAGCTTCGTAGCGGGAGTCTCCTACAATGAGCAGTTCTTC.

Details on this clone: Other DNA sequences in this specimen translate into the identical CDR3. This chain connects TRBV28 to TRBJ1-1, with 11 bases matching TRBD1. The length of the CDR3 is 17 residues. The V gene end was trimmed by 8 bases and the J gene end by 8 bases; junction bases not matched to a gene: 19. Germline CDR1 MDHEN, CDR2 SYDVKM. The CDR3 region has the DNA TGTGCCAGCTACAGTGCCGGGACAGGGGGTGTCTGGACCGAAGCTTTCTTT. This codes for CASYSAGTGGVWTEAFF.

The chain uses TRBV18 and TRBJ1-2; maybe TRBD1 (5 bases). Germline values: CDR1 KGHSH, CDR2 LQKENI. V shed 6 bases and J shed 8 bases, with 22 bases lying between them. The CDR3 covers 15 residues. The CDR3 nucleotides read TGTGCCAGCTCCACACGGCAGGGCGCGAGCTGGGGCTACACCTTC. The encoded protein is CASSTRQGASWGYTF. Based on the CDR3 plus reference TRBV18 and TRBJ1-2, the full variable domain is NAGVMQNPRHLVRRRGQEARLRCSPMKGHSHVYWYRQLPEEGLKFMVYLQKENIIDESGMPKERFSAEFPKEGPSILRIQQVVRGDSAAYFCASSTRQGASWGYTFGSGTRLTVV.

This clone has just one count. The CDR3 region is CASSEQAGIKTQYF. As DNA, the CDR3 is TGTGCCAGCAGTGAACAAGCAGGGATAAAGACCCAGTACTTC. This chain uses TRBV2 with TRBJ2-5; TRBD1 might be the D (5 bases). This CDR3 region has 14 residues. The germline V and J ends were trimmed by 2 bases and 6 bases, with 13 bases remaining between them. Germline CDR1 SNHLY, CDR2 FYNNEI. The full variable domain, its missing parts supplied by reference TRBV2 and TRBJ2-5, is EPEVTQTPSHQVTQMGQEVILRCVPISNHLYFYWYRQILGQKVEFLVSFYNNEISEKSEIFDDQFSVERPDGSNFTLKIRSTKLEDSAMYFCASSEQAGIKTQYFGPGTRLLVL.

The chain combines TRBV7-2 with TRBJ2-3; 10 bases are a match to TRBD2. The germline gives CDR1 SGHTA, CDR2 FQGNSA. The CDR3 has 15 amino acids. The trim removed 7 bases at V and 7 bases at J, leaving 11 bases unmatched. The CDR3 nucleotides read TGTGCCAGCAACCGGACCCTAGCGGGAGCAAATACGCAGTATTTT. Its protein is CASNRTLAGANTQYF.

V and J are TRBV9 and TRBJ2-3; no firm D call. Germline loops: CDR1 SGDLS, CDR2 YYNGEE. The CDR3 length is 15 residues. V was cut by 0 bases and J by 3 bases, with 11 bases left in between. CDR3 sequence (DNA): TGTGCCAGCAGCGTAGACCCAGACGGGACAGATACGCAGTATTTT. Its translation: CASSVDPDGTDTQYF.

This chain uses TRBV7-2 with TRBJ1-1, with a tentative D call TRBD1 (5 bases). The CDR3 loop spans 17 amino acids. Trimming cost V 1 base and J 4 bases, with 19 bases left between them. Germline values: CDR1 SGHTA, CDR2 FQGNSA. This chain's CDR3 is CASSLGWFQGRVTEAFF. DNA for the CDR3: TGTGCCAGCAGCTTAGGTTGGTTCCAGGGTAGAGTCACTGAAGCTTTCTTT.

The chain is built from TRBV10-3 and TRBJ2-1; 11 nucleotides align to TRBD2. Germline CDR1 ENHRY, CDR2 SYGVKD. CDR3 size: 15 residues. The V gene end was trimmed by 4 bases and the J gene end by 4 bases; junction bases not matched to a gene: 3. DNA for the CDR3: TGTGCCATCAGTGCCACTAGCGGGAGTTACAATGAGCAGTTCTTC. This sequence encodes CAISATSGSYNEQFF.

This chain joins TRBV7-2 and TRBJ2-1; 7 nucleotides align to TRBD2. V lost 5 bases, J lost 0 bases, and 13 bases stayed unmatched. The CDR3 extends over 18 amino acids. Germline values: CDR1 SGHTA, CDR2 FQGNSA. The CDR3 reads CASSLSGPPVSSYNEQFF. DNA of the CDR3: TGTGCCAGCAGCCTTAGCGGGCCACCAGTAAGCTCCTACAATGAGCAGTTCTTC.

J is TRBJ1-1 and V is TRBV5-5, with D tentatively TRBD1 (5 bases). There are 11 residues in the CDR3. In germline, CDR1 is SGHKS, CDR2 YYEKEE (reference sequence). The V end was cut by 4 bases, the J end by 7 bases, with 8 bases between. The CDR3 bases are TGTGCCAGCAGCCTACAGGATGAAGCTTTCTTT. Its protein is CASSLQDEAFF.

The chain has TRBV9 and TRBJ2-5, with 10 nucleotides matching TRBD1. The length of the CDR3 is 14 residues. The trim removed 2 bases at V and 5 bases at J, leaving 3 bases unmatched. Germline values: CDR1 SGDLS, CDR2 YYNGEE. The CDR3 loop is CASSVGQGQETQYF. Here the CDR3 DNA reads TGTGCCAGCAGCGTGGGACAGGGGCAGGAGACCCAGTACTTC. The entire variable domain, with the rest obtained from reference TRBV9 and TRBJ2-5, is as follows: DSGVTQTPKHLITATGQRVTLRCSPRSGDLSVYWYQQSLDQGLQFLIQYYNGEERAKGNILERFSAQQFPDLHSELNLSSLELGDSALYFCASSVGQGQETQYFGPGTRLLVL.

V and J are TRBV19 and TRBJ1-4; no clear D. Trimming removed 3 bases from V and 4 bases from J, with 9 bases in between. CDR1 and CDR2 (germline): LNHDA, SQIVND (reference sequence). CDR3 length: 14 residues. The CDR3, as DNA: TGTGCCAGTAGTATTTGGCAGGATAATGAAAAACTGTTTTTT. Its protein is CASSIWQDNEKLFF.

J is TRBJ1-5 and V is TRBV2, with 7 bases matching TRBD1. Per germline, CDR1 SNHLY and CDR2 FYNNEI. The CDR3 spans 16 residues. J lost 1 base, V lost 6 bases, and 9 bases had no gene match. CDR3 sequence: CASSPLTGISNQPQHF. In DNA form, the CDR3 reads TGTGCCAGCAGCCCATTGACAGGGATCAGCAATCAGCCCCAGCATTTT.

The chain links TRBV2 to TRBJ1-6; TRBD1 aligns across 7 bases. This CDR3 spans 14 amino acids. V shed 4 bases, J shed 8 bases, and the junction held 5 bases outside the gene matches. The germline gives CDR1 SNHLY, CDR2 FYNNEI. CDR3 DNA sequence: TGTGCCAGCAGTGTACAGGGGATGGATTCACCCCTCCACTTT. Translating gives CASSVQGMDSPLHF.

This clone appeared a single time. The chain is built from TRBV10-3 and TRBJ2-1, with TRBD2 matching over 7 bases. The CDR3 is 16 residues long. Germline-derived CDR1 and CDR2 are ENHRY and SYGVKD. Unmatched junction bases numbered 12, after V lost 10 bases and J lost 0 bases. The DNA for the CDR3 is TGTGCCACGGGGAGGGGAAGCAGTAGCTCCTACAATGAGCAGTTCTTC. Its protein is CATGRGSSSSYNEQFF.

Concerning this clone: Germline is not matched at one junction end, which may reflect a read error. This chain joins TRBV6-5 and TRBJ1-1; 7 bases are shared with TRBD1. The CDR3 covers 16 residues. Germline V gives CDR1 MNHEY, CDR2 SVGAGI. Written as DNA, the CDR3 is TGTGCCAGCAGTTACAAGACAGGGAAGACGACCACTGAAGTTTTCTTT. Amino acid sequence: CASSYKTGKTTTEVFF.

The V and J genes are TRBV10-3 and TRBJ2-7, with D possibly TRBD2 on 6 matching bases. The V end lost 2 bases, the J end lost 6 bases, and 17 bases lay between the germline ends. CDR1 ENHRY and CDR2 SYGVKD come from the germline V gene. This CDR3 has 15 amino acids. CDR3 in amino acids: CAISEDAEGRTEQYF. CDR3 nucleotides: TGTGCCATCAGTGAGGACGCGGAAGGGAGGACCGAGCAGTACTTC.